This T cell receptor (beta chain) was documented in a study of PD-L1 blockade in urothelial cancer (dated by TCRdb to 2017 to 2019). In the study overall: Therapy was started at some point between 2014 and 2016 for all patients, and atezolizumab 1,200 mg was administered intravenously every 3 weeks. About nine tenths of the roughly 30 patients were males with bladder-origin urothelial cancer, and about 60% of the 29 reported a prior smoking history. An ECOG performance status of 0 or 1 was recorded for the patients, and 0 to 3 prior chemotherapy regimens had been received by the patients. Blood samples were analyzed at two time points: 3 weeks after treatment start (second dose) and 6 weeks after treatment start. Blood samples gave a median of about 150,000 T cells and some 83,000 unique TCRs, with a median clonality of 0.080. Somatic, immune and clinical correlates of response to PD-L1 blockade with atezolizumab in urothelial cancer were the focus of an exploratory multi-omic analysis. Pretreatment tumor samples and matched peripheral blood, collected serially before and after atezolizumab treatment, underwent TCR sequencing. Durable clinical benefit meant progression-free survival longer than 6 months, and TCR features were also tested against progression-free and overall survival. In the same patients who had TCR sequencing, pretreatment tumors also underwent whole exome sequencing and RNA sequencing. Durable clinical benefit was achieved by nine patients and was not achieved by 20 patients. Pretreatment blood TCR-seq was available for fewer than 30 patients, at least one posttreatment blood collection was obtained for roughly 24 patients, and tumor TCR-seq was available for roughly 24 patients. General study outcomes and caveats: Because the sample size was small (n of about 31) and many of the analyses were exploratory, the results are meant to be hypothesis-generating. Greater expansion of tumor-associated TCR clones in peripheral blood 3 weeks after the start of treatment was observed in patients with durable benefit (n ≈ 22, p = 0.022). A pretreatment peripheral blood TCR clonality below the median was linked to improved progression-free and overall survival.

The time point label corresponds to: peripheral blood 6 weeks after treatment start. A cohort of about 27 patients with locally advanced or metastatic urothelial carcinoma, treated at Memorial Sloan Kettering on a trial protocol, was included. Peripheral blood mononuclear cells were collected from each patient pretreatment and during treatment, giving between 1 and 8 total time points per patient. The Qiagen DNeasy Blood extraction kit was used to purify genomic DNA from total PBMCs and tumor samples. PBMCs were collected pretreatment and during treatment and were isolated and stored as previously described. Taken from the germline V gene (reference sequence), the CDR1 and CDR2 loops are LNHNV and YYDKDF. The CDR3 starts with the cysteine, ends with the phenylalanine, and has 18 residues. Only CDR3 DNA is held: 54 bases, read in frame from base 1. V is pruned by 1 base and J by 1 base, leaving 8 bases of the junction without a gene match.

This clone was detected a few times. There is no known antigen for this receptor. No much larger clone is present one base from it, and per-base qualities are unavailable. To estimate absolute template abundance from read counts, synthetic TCR analog templates were spiked into each PCR. The immunoSEQ assay used bias-controlled V and J gene primers to amplify TCRbeta CDR3 regions from genomic DNA. Sequencing of rearranged TCRbeta segments was performed at approximately 20X coverage. Regarding the original processing steps: Clustering was used to correct sequencing errors, and CDR3s were annotated against IMGT to assign V, D and J genes. Only productive TCRbeta rearrangements were used in downstream analyses, excluding out-of-frame or stop-codon sequences. To compute clonality, Shannon entropy was normalized by the log of the number of unique productive sequences and then subtracted from one. Clones differing between time points or between blood and tumor were identified by Fisher's exact test with Benjamini-Hochberg correction at adjusted p below 0.01. Held by TCRdb, this immuneACCESS table contains in-frame sequences only and omits some clones. Under half of the omission traces to an unresolved V gene where checked; the cause of the rest is unknown. V and J calls and clone size are those listed in that table; D and trimming were worked out from the DNA. The sample contains about 19,000 clones, approximately 80% of them found a single time. 1.5% to 2% of the sample lies in the top ten.

The rearrangement combines TRBV15 with TRBJ2-5, with 11 bases matching TRBD2. The receptor was isolated from a man aged 45-65 years with urothelial cancer. The sequencing used PBMCs, collected around atezolizumab (anti-PD-L1) treatment. The encoded CDR3 is CATSRGLAGGPLQETQYF. The sequenced DNA is TGTGCCACCAGCAGAGGGCTAGCGGGGGGACCGCTCCAAGAGACCCAGTACTTC.